This TCR beta chain was observed in a study of response to subunit inactivated influenza vaccine. MiXCR, applied by TCRdb to the RT-PCR reads, yields one record per CDR3 protein. The sample gives under 950,000 distinct CDR3 sequences, about 20% of which show up once; approximately 10% is in the top ten. Overall study results and limits: Researchers suggested that each seasonal influenza vaccination recruits few new T cells.

As to this clonotype: Its target is unknown.

The germline gives CDR1 SGHKS, CDR2 YYEKEE (reference sequence). Trimming left V 1 base short and J 6 bases short, with 17 bases between. The CDR3 is 16 residues long. The receptor was derived from a man between 50 and 59 years old who received an inactivated influenza vaccine. The sequencing here drew on PBMCs from blood, taken around 5 days after vaccination. The chain combines TRBV5-5 with TRBJ2-1; D is perhaps TRBD1 (5 bases). CDR3 DNA: TGTGCCAGCAGCTTGTACCGGGCAGGGATGGGCAATGAGCAGTTCTTC. Translated, it gives CASSLYRAGMGNEQFF.